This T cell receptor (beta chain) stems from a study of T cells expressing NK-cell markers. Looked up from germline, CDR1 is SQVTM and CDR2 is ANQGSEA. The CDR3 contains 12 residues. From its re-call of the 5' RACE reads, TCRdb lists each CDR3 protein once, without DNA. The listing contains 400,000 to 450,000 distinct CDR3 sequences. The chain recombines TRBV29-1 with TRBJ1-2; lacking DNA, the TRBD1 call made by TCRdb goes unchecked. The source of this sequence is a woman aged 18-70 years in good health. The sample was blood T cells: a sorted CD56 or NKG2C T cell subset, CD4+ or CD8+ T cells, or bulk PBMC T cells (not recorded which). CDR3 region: CSVVEGDYGYTF.